A single sample is the source of the 30 T cell receptor beta chains below, sequenced in a study of cytotoxic CD8 clonotypes in ibrutinib-treated CLL. The table came from immunoSEQ multiplex PCR; TCRdb's copy has only in-frame clones and leaves some out. Here the sample spans about 160,000 clones, 81% being singletons. This specimen was PBMCs, taken after 12 months of ibrutinib treatment. Receptors were obtained from a human donor with chronic lymphocytic leukemia.

Concerning this clone itself: This specimen includes other DNA sequences encoding the same CDR3. The V call is TRBV6-5, the J call TRBJ1-1; a possible D gene is TRBD1 (5 bases). The CDR3 extends over 12 amino acids. V lost 4 bases and J lost 5, with 8 bases in between. CDR1 and CDR2 from the germline V gene are MNHEY and SVGAGI. CDR3 sequence (DNA): TGTGCCAGCAGTTTCCGGGGGACTGAAGCTTTCTTT. It is translated as CASSFRGTEAFF.

For this clone: Other DNA sequences in the same sample also yield this CDR3. This sequence joins TRBV5-1 and TRBJ1-5; D is unresolved. CDR1 and CDR2 (germline): SGHRS, YFSETQ. The CDR3 spans 13 residues. The V end was cut by 4 bases, the J end by 4 bases, with 9 bases between. The CDR3 spells CASSLDTNQPQHF. DNA for the CDR3: TGCGCCAGCAGCCTCGACACTAATCAGCCCCAGCATTTT. The entire variable domain, with the rest obtained from reference TRBV5-1 and TRBJ1-5, is as follows: KAGVTQTPRYLIKTRGQQVTLSCSPISGHRSVSWYQQTPGQGLQFLFEYFSETQRNKGNFPGRFSGRQFSNSRSEMNVSTLELGDSALYLCASSLDTNQPQHFGDGTRLSIL.

In nucleotides, the CDR3 is TGCGCCAGCAGTGAGTCTGGAACACCCGATGAAAAACTGTTTTTT. It translates to CASSESGTPDEKLFF. The rearrangement links TRBV10-2 to TRBJ1-4; D call uncertain. The CDR3 consists of 15 residues. V was pared by 0 bases and J by 6 bases, with 11 bases between. Germline values: CDR1 WSHSY, CDR2 SAAADI.

The chain links TRBV19 to TRBJ2-3, with no clear D. The CDR3 consists of 18 residues. Germline assignment: CDR1 LNHDA and CDR2 SQIVND (reference sequence). Deletions cut 1 base from V and 2 bases from J, with 19 bases between. The CDR3 here is CASSIAGSIALYTDTQYF. In DNA, the CDR3 is TGTGCCAGTAGTATAGCTGGATCCATCGCACTCTACACAGATACGCAGTATTTT. The entire variable domain, with the rest obtained from reference TRBV19 and TRBJ2-3, is as follows: DGGITQSPKYLFRKEGQNVTLSCEQNLNHDAMYWYRQDPGQGLRLIYYSQIVNDFQKGDIAEGYSVSREKKESFPLTVTSAQKNPTAFYLCASSIAGSIALYTDTQYFGPGTRLTVL.

This chain joins TRBV5-1 and TRBJ2-7; 7 bases are shared with TRBD2. In germline, CDR1 is SGHRS, CDR2 YFSETQ. V lost 1 base to trimming and J lost 7 bases; unmatched junction nucleotides: 5. The CDR3 has 13 residues. The chain's CDR3 is CASSLRDYREQYF. CDR3 coding DNA: TGCGCCAGCAGCTTGCGGGACTACAGGGAGCAGTACTTC.

V and J are TRBV28 and TRBJ1-5, with D maybe TRBD1 (5 bases). Germline loops: CDR1 MDHEN, CDR2 SYDVKM. The V gene lost 7 bases and the J gene lost 0 bases, with 7 bases spanning the gap. The CDR3 has 13 amino acids. The CDR3 loop reads CASMDTSNQPQHF. DNA of the CDR3: TGTGCCAGCATGGACACTAGCAATCAGCCCCAGCATTTT.

The V gene is TRBV5-8, the J gene TRBJ2-4; tentative D call: TRBD1 (5 bases). Germline values: CDR1 SGHTS, CDR2 YDEGEE. V was cut by 4 bases and J by 2 bases, with 10 bases left in between. CDR3 length: 14 amino acids. The CDR3, as DNA: TGTGCCAGCAGCGATTCAGGGTCCAAAAACATTCAGTACTTC. This sequence encodes CASSDSGSKNIQYF.

The chain carries TRBV7-2 and TRBJ2-1; D is undetermined. There are 14 residues in the CDR3. The ends were cut back, 4 bases at V and 4 bases at J, with 11 bases in the middle. Germline V gene sequence: CDR1 SGHTA, CDR2 FQGNSA. Here the CDR3 DNA reads TGTGCCAGCAGCTCCTGGAGTTTGTACAATGAGCAGTTCTTC. The encoded protein is CASSSWSLYNEQFF.

The chain links TRBV7-2 to TRBJ2-7; either TRBD1 or TRBD2 may fit D (6 bases each). The CDR3 runs 17 residues. Germline V gene sequence: CDR1 SGHTA, CDR2 FQGNSA. Trimming removed 2 bases from V and 7 bases from J, with 24 bases in between. The CDR3 coding sequence is TGTGCCAGCAGCTTAAGAGGACTTGGGGCCGGGGGCAGGGAGCAGTACTTC. It is translated as CASSLRGLGAGGREQYF.

The chain couples TRBV6-5 to TRBJ1-2; perhaps TRBD1 as D (5 bases). The CDR3 loop spans 15 amino acids. V was shortened by 0 bases and J by 6 bases, with 14 bases between the two germline ends. CDR1 is MNHEY, CDR2 SVGAGI, per germline. The CDR3 sequence: CASSYSTGQSNGYTF. DNA for the CDR3: TGTGCCAGCAGTTACTCGACGGGGCAGAGCAATGGCTACACCTTC.

The CDR3 nucleotides are TGTGCCAGTAGTATAGAGGCGGGAGGGCCCTACGAGCAGTACTTC. This translates into CASSIEAGGPYEQYF. V is TRBV19 and J is TRBJ2-7; 9 bases agree with TRBD2. Germline values: CDR1 LNHDA, CDR2 SQIVND (reference sequence). CDR3 length: 15 residues. V dropped 0 bases and J dropped 2; count of bases not matched to a gene: 2.

This chain joins TRBV10-3 and TRBJ2-5; 9 nucleotides align to TRBD2. There are 13 residues in the CDR3. From germline, CDR1 is ENHRY and CDR2 SYGVKD. Trimming took 7 bases from V and 4 from J; bases not matched to a gene: 4. The CDR3: CAITPREGETQYF. CDR3 DNA sequence: TGTGCCATCACTCCGCGGGAGGGAGAGACCCAGTACTTC.

The rearrangement uses TRBV9 and TRBJ1-5; D is unresolved. In germline, CDR1 is SGDLS, CDR2 YYNGEE. Trimming took off 7 bases at V and 3 bases at J, with 17 bases between the two ends. This CDR3 is 15 amino acids long. The CDR3 protein is CASGRADFFNQPQHF. In DNA, the CDR3 is TGTGCCAGCGGAAGGGCGGACTTCTTCAATCAGCCCCAGCATTTT.

This chain uses TRBV14 with TRBJ2-7; unclear D gene. The germline V and J ends were trimmed by 2 bases and 0 bases, with 5 bases remaining between them. Per the germline V gene, CDR1 is SGHDN and CDR2 is FVKESK. The CDR3 totals 13 residues. CDR3 loop: CASSQSPSYEQYF. The CDR3 region has the DNA TGTGCCAGCAGCCAATCCCCCTCCTACGAGCAGTACTTC.

The V and J genes are TRBV27 and TRBJ1-1, with D tentatively TRBD1 (6 bases). Germline-derived CDR1 and CDR2 are MNHEY and SMNVEV (reference sequence). Trimming removed 8 bases from V and 1 base from J, with 17 bases in between. The CDR3 loop spans 15 amino acids. The CDR3: CASSPHGGANTEAFF. The CDR3 nucleotides read TGTGCCAGCTCACCCCATGGGGGGGCGAACACTGAAGCTTTCTTT.

This clone was seen a handful of times. The V call is TRBV6-4, the J call TRBJ2-7, with TRBD1 matching 8 bases. Germline assignment: CDR1 MRHNA and CDR2 SNTAGT. The CDR3 is 16 amino acids. Germline trimming cut 1 base from V and 4 bases from J; bases unmatched to any gene: 9. The CDR3 reads CASSDWGTGRPYEQYF. The CDR3 DNA sequence: TGTGCCAGCAGTGACTGGGGGACAGGTCGGCCTTACGAGCAGTACTTC.

To note about this clone: Other DNA sequences in the sample encode the same CDR3. The genes are TRBV28 and TRBJ2-7; D possibly corresponds to TRBD2 (5 bases). The CDR3 length is 13 residues. V was shortened by 3 bases and J by 2 bases, with 8 bases between the two germline ends. Germline CDR1 reads MDHEN; CDR2 reads SYDVKM. The DNA for the CDR3 is TGTGCCAGCAGTTTTCCCGGGGCCTACGAGCAGTACTTC. Translating gives CASSFPGAYEQYF.

The V and J genes are TRBV11-2 and TRBJ2-5, with unresolved D. V gave up 0 bases and J gave up 2 bases, with 7 bases separating them. The V gene's germline CDR1 is SGHAT and CDR2 FQNNGV. The CDR3 runs 14 residues. CDR3 sequence: CASSLDNSQETQYF. DNA of the CDR3: TGTGCCAGCAGCTTAGATAACAGTCAAGAGACCCAGTACTTC.

The CDR3 sequence is CASSQAGIRSQPQHF. CDR3 nucleotides: TGTGCCAGCAGCCAAGCAGGGATACGCAGCCAGCCCCAGCATTTT. The genes are TRBV4-2 and TRBJ1-5; maybe TRBD1 (5 bases). This CDR3 spans 15 amino acids. Germline CDR1 LGHNA, CDR2 YNFKEQ. V was trimmed by 1 base and J by 7 bases, leaving 14 bases between them.

V usage is TRBV7-9 and J usage is TRBJ2-2; possibly TRBD1 for D (6 bases). The V gene lost 0 bases and the J gene lost 0 bases, with 11 bases spanning the gap. Germline V gene data show CDR1 as SEHNR and CDR2 as FQNEAQ (reference sequence). This CDR3 region has 17 residues. Here the CDR3 DNA reads TGTGCCAGCAGCTTAGCCGTCAGGGGCCCGAACACCGGGGAGCTGTTTTTT. Translation: CASSLAVRGPNTGELFF.

The J gene is TRBJ2-1, the V gene TRBV30; TRBD1 agrees at 9 bases. The CDR3 is made up of 16 amino acids. Per germline, CDR1 GTSNPN and CDR2 SVGIG (reference sequence). The CDR3 nucleotides are TGTGCTTGGGACAGGGAATCATGGAGCTCCTACAATGAGCAGTTCTTC. The encoded protein is CAWDRESWSSYNEQFF.

J is TRBJ2-2 and V is TRBV18; 7 bases agree with TRBD1. CDR3 length equals 17 residues. The V and J ends lost 0 bases and 7 bases, in that order; junction bases with no gene match: 11. Germline V CDR1 and CDR2: KGHSH, LQKENI. CDR3 DNA: TGTGCCAGCTCACCACCCCCGTCATACCGACAGGGCGGGGAGCTGTTTTTT. This gives the protein CASSPPPSYRQGGELFF.

The chain carries TRBV19 and TRBJ2-5, with D possibly TRBD2 on 6 matching bases. Trimming took 4 bases from V and 5 from J, leaving 11 bases between them. CDR1 LNHDA and CDR2 SQIVND come from the germline V gene (reference sequence). The CDR3 loop spans 13 amino acids. Here the CDR3 DNA reads TGTGCCAGTAGTACGGCGGGACGGGAGACCCAGTACTTC. It is translated as CASSTAGRETQYF.

The chain has TRBV11-3 and TRBJ2-7; no clear D. The germline V gene encodes CDR1 SGHNT and CDR2 YENEEA. V gave up 0 bases and J gave up 7 bases, with 16 bases separating them. This CDR3 has 15 residues. CDR3 loop: CASSLDRGVSREQYF. The CDR3 nucleotides read TGTGCCAGCAGCTTAGATCGTGGGGTATCGAGAGAGCAGTACTTC.

The chain is built from TRBV5-1 and TRBJ2-2; 8 bases are shared with TRBD1. CDR3 length: 15 amino acids. The V segment lost 1 base and the J segment 7 bases; nucleotides outside the gene matches: 6. CDR1 is SGHRS, CDR2 YFSETQ, per germline. The CDR3 spells CASSLQTGDVGELFF. The CDR3 DNA reads as TGCGCCAGCAGCTTGCAGACAGGGGATGTCGGGGAGCTGTTTTTT.

This clone has just a few counts. This chain joins TRBV6-1 and TRBJ1-2, with D unresolved. Germline V lookup: CDR1 MNHNS, CDR2 SASEGT. Trimming shortened V by 5 bases and J by 3 bases, and 16 bases separated the two germline ends. The CDR3 extends over 15 amino acids. The CDR3 here is CASSPSVAAYYGYTF. In DNA, the CDR3 is TGTGCCAGCAGTCCCTCCGTGGCAGCCTACTATGGCTACACCTTC.

V gene TRBV7-9 combines with J gene TRBJ2-2; 10 nucleotides align to TRBD2. This CDR3 is 16 amino acids long. V lost 2 bases and J lost 0; bases outside the gene matches: 0. CDR1 and CDR2 from the germline V gene are SEHNR and FQNEAQ (reference sequence). For the CDR3, the DNA is TGTGCCAGCAGCTTAACTAGCGGGACGAACACCGGGGAGCTGTTTTTT. It specifies CASSLTSGTNTGELFF.

The chain is built from TRBV29-1 and TRBJ1-1; the D is unclear. The ends were cut back, 5 bases at V and 4 bases at J, with 17 bases in the middle. The germline CDR1 and CDR2 sequences are SQVTM and ANQGSEA. The CDR3 totals 14 residues. The CDR3 coding sequence is TGCAGCGTTATGGGCCCGGGCGGGCCCACTGAAGCTTTCTTT. This encodes CSVMGPGGPTEAFF. Looking up the rest from reference TRBV29-1 and TRBJ1-1 gives the full variable domain: SAVISQKPSRDICQRGTSLTIQCQVDSQVTMMFWYRQQPGQSLTLIATANQGSEATYESGFVIDKFPISRPNLTFSTLTVSNMSPEDSSIYLCSVMGPGGPTEAFFGQGTRLTVV.

The chain recombines TRBV29-1 with TRBJ1-1, with a tentative D call TRBD1 (5 bases). Germline CDR1 SQVTM, CDR2 ANQGSEA. The CDR3 has 15 residues. The V gene lost 4 bases and the J gene lost 1 base, with 16 bases spanning the gap. The CDR3: CSVGGFLGENTEAFF. For the CDR3, the DNA is TGCAGCGTTGGGGGGTTTCTGGGTGAGAACACTGAAGCTTTCTTT.

The chain uses TRBV6-5 and TRBJ2-7, with a possible D match to TRBD1 (6 bases). Trimming stripped 2 bases from V and 7 bases from J, with 15 bases between. Germline values: CDR1 MNHEY, CDR2 SVGAGI. The CDR3 covers 14 residues. The CDR3 protein is CASSYQGINREQYF. CDR3 nucleotide sequence: TGTGCCAGCAGTTACCAGGGGATCAATCGTGAGCAGTACTTC.